The next 19 T cell receptor beta chains were all read from a single sample in a study of control samples from healthy donors and cancer patients. TCRdb keeps only in-frame clones here, not all; method: immunoSEQ multiplex PCR. The top ten hold roughly 18% of the sample, which has approximately 110,000 clones, approximately 90% seen once. Sequenced material: blood. The receptors originated from a woman between 50 and 59 years old in good health.

The chain combines TRBV10-3 with TRBJ2-3; the match to TRBD2 covers 12 bases. Trimming removed 3 bases from V and 4 bases from J; junction bases left unmatched: 2. CDR3 length: 15 amino acids. The germline V gene encodes CDR1 ENHRY and CDR2 SYGVKD. CDR3 amino acids: CAISDWTSGADTQYF. For the CDR3, the DNA is TGTGCCATCAGTGATTGGACTAGCGGGGCAGATACGCAGTATTTT.

V usage is TRBV2 and J usage is TRBJ2-7, with D possibly TRBD1 on 6 matching bases. CDR1 is SNHLY and CDR2 is FYNNEI in the germline V gene. The CDR3 spans 15 residues. Trimming pared 3 bases from V and 6 bases from J, leaving 18 bases between. The CDR3 DNA reads TGTGCCAGCAGTGAGATAGGGCAGGGGAAAGGCGAGCAGTACTTC. The encoded protein is CASSEIGQGKGEQYF. Complete variable domain (other parts from reference TRBV2 and TRBJ2-7): EPEVTQTPSHQVTQMGQEVILRCVPISNHLYFYWYRQILGQKVEFLVSFYNNEISEKSEIFDDQFSVERPDGSNFTLKIRSTKLEDSAMYFCASSEIGQGKGEQYFGPGTRLTVT.

The gene calls are TRBV9 and TRBJ1-4; D unresolved. Trimming pared 2 bases from V and 4 bases from J, leaving 9 bases between. The CDR3 totals 14 residues. Germline CDR1 SGDLS, CDR2 YYNGEE. This chain's CDR3 is CASSVNSGNEKLFF. The CDR3 bases are TGTGCCAGCAGCGTCAACTCGGGTAATGAAAAACTGTTTTTT.

The chain recombines TRBV19 with TRBJ2-2; TRBD1 matches 7 bases. V shed 0 bases and J 2 bases; nucleotides not matched to a gene: 3. This CDR3 comprises 16 residues. Germline values: CDR1 LNHDA, CDR2 SQIVND (reference sequence). The CDR3 region has the DNA TGTGCCAGTAGTATAGATCGGGACAGTAACACCGGGGAGCTGTTTTTT. Its translation is CASSIDRDSNTGELFF.

The CDR3 reads CASRRYTGELFF. As DNA, the CDR3 is TGTGCCAGTAGGCGGTACACCGGGGAGCTGTTTTTT. This chain links TRBV19 with TRBJ2-2; no clear D gene. The CDR3 sequence is 12 residues long. V was shortened by 6 bases and J by 3 bases, with 5 bases between the two germline ends. Germline CDR1 reads LNHDA; CDR2 reads SQIVND (reference sequence).

V and J are TRBV4-3 and TRBJ2-3; D gene uncertain. This CDR3 has 15 amino acids. Trimming left V 4 bases short and J 2 bases short, with 13 bases between. Germline loops: CDR1 LGHNA, CDR2 YSLEER. CDR3: CASSPQSWITDTQYF. The CDR3 region has the DNA TGCGCCAGCAGCCCCCAATCATGGATCACAGATACGCAGTATTTT.

This chain connects TRBV7-2 to TRBJ1-6; 8 nucleotides align to TRBD1. Trimming removed 6 bases from V and 9 bases from J; junction bases left unmatched: 13. The germline V gene has CDR1 SGHTA and CDR2 FQGNSA. CDR3 length: 16 amino acids. The CDR3 region has the DNA TGTGCCAGCAGACCACAGGGGGGCGCAAGCGGTTCACCCCTCCACTTT. Residues: CASRPQGGASGSPLHF.

This chain joins TRBV6-5 and TRBJ2-5, with 9 bases lining up with TRBD2. Germline trimming cut 9 bases from V and 0 bases from J; bases unmatched to any gene: 8. Germline V CDR1 and CDR2: MNHEY, SVGAGI. This CDR3 has 15 amino acids. CDR3 nucleotides: TGTGCCAGTCACCGACTAGCGGAGTACCAAGAGACCCAGTACTTC. Amino acids: CASHRLAEYQETQYF.

The chain is built from TRBV2 and TRBJ1-1, with D perhaps matching TRBD1 (6 bases). Germline loops: CDR1 SNHLY, CDR2 FYNNEI. V was cut by 3 bases and J by 0 bases, with 11 bases left in between. This CDR3 contains 15 residues. The CDR3 reads CASSDNGDMNTEAFF. In DNA, the CDR3 is TGTGCCAGCAGTGACAACGGGGACATGAACACTGAAGCTTTCTTT.

The genes are TRBV5-1 and TRBJ1-1; D might be TRBD1 (6 bases). The CDR3 extends over 14 amino acids. Germline V CDR1 and CDR2: SGHRS, YFSETQ. Deletions cut 0 bases from V and 5 bases from J, with 11 bases between. CDR3 DNA: TGCGCCAGCAGCTTGGGGAACAGGGAAACTGAAGCTTTCTTT. This encodes CASSLGNRETEAFF.

This chain connects TRBV6-1 to TRBJ2-5; D unresolved. The CDR3 loop spans 13 amino acids. Per the germline V gene, CDR1 is MNHNS and CDR2 is SASEGT. V lost 1 base and J 5 bases, leaving 8 bases between the germline ends. The CDR3 reads CASSEVPKETQYF. The CDR3, as DNA: TGTGCCAGCAGTGAAGTCCCTAAGGAGACCCAGTACTTC.

CDR3 coding DNA: TGTGCCAGTCAGGGACCGGGACAGGGTAATTCACCCCTCCACTTT. Protein: CASQGPGQGNSPLHF. The J gene is TRBJ1-6, the V gene TRBV19; 9 bases agree with TRBD1. Germline-derived CDR1 and CDR2 are LNHDA and SQIVND (reference sequence). The CDR3 spans 15 residues. J was trimmed by 6 bases and V by 8 bases; bases with no gene match: 8.

The chain is built from TRBV4-1 and TRBJ2-3; 12 positions match TRBD2. Per germline, CDR1 MGHRA and CDR2 YSYEKL. The trim removed 3 bases at V and 0 bases at J, leaving 4 bases unmatched. The CDR3 totals 17 residues. In nucleotides, the CDR3 is TGCGCCAGCAGCCAGGCCGGGACTAGCGGGAGCACAGATACGCAGTATTTT. It codes for CASSQAGTSGSTDTQYF.

The J gene is TRBJ1-1, the V gene TRBV11-2, with a weak D call TRBD1 (6 bases). The germline gives CDR1 SGHAT, CDR2 FQNNGV. Trimming shortened V by 5 bases and J by 11 bases, and 15 bases separated the two germline ends. The CDR3 is made up of 12 amino acids. CDR3 protein: CASSLGGRVAFF. CDR3 in DNA: TGTGCCAGCAGCCTAGGGGGGCGAGTGGCTTTCTTT.

The rearrangement links TRBV7-2 to TRBJ2-5; possibly TRBD2 for D (7 bases). Trimming left V 3 bases short and J 5 bases short, with 13 bases between. Germline-derived CDR1 and CDR2 are SGHTA and FQGNSA. CDR3 length: 14 residues. This CDR3 is CASSFGGRSETQYF. In DNA, the CDR3 is TGTGCCAGCAGCTTCGGGGGGCGCTCGGAGACCCAGTACTTC.

V and J are TRBV18 and TRBJ1-2; TRBD1 matches at 11 bases. Unmatched junction bases numbered 3, after V lost 6 bases and J lost 6 bases. Germline-derived CDR1 and CDR2 are KGHSH and LQKENI. This CDR3 has 13 amino acids. CDR3 nucleotide sequence: TGTGCCAGCTCTCCGGGACAGGGGGATGGCTACACCTTC. It codes for CASSPGQGDGYTF.

The chain carries TRBV5-1 and TRBJ2-3; TRBD2 matches at 8 bases. Losses at the gene ends were 3 bases for V and 2 bases for J; bases not matched to a gene: 2. The CDR3 has 14 residues. Germline CDR1 SGHRS, CDR2 YFSETQ. CDR3 in amino acids: CASSSGGATDTQYF. As DNA, the CDR3 is TGCGCCAGCAGCTCCGGGGGGGCCACAGATACGCAGTATTTT.

V usage is TRBV7-6 and J usage is TRBJ2-3, with 8 bases aligning to TRBD2. CDR3 size: 16 residues. The ends lost 3 bases at V and 2 bases at J; junction bases unmatched: 7. The V gene's germline CDR1 is SGHVS and CDR2 FNYEAQ. The CDR3 sequence is CASSFNSGAATDTQYF. The CDR3 coding sequence is TGTGCCAGCAGCTTCAATAGCGGGGCCGCCACAGATACGCAGTATTTT.

The chain combines TRBV7-2 with TRBJ1-2; 9 bases fit TRBD1. The CDR3 is made up of 16 amino acids. Germline V gene data show CDR1 as SGHTA and CDR2 as FQGNSA. J lost 6 bases, V lost 4 bases, and 12 bases had no gene match. CDR3 sequence (DNA): TGTGCCAGCAGCTCAAACTCCGGGACAGGGACTAATGGCTACACCTTC. This sequence encodes CASSSNSGTGTNGYTF.